These 31 T cell receptor beta chains were all obtained from the same sample, sequenced in a study of T cells in tuberculosis. TCRdb keeps only in-frame clones here, not all; method: immunoSEQ multiplex PCR. In the table there are some 60,000 clones, about 86% of which are singletons. After thawing and overnight rest, PBMC were stained with GMM-loaded CD1B tetramer, viability dye and anti-CD3 for sorting. The CD1B tetramers carried C32 glucose monomycolate purified from Rhodococcus equi. The sequenced sample consisted of CD1b-GMM tetramer-negative cells sorted from PBMCs. The receptor set was obtained from an adult woman with latent tuberculosis.

In DNA form, the CDR3 reads TGTGCCAGCAGCAATGCAGGGGGGTATACGCAGTATTTT. It encodes CASSNAGGYTQYF. This chain connects TRBV11-3 to TRBJ2-3; tentatively, D is TRBD1 (7 bases). The ends were cut back, 5 bases at V and 7 bases at J, with 13 bases in the middle. This CDR3 has 13 residues. CDR1 is SGHNT and CDR2 is YENEEA in the germline V gene.

The chain is built from TRBV5-1 and TRBJ1-6; TRBD1 matches at 7 bases. With V trimmed by 4 bases and J by 5 bases, 9 bases remained unmatched. The CDR3 sequence is 16 residues long. Germline V gene sequence: CDR1 SGHRS, CDR2 YFSETQ. CDR3 bases: TGCGCCAGCAGCCCCGGGACAGCGAGGGATAATTCACCCCTCCACTTT. It encodes CASSPGTARDNSPLHF.

The genes are TRBV2 and TRBJ1-1, with D perhaps matching TRBD1 (5 bases). This CDR3 has 12 amino acids. Trimming removed 8 bases at V and 5 bases at J, with 12 bases between. Germline V lookup: CDR1 SNHLY, CDR2 FYNNEI. CDR3 DNA sequence: TGTGCCAGCGACCTTGGGGGGACTGAAGCTTTCTTT. Protein: CASDLGGTEAFF. Full variable domain (outside the CDR3, taken from reference TRBV2 and TRBJ1-1): EPEVTQTPSHQVTQMGQEVILRCVPISNHLYFYWYRQILGQKVEFLVSFYNNEISEKSEIFDDQFSVERPDGSNFTLKIRSTKLEDSAMYFCASDLGGTEAFFGQGTRLTVV.

This clone was found a few times. The chain is built from TRBV6-1 and TRBJ1-2, with D possibly TRBD1 on 5 matching bases. V lost 6 bases to trimming and J lost 8 bases, with 19 bases between them. The CDR3 covers 14 residues. From germline, CDR1 is MNHNS and CDR2 SASEGT. The CDR3 bases are TGTGCCAGCAGCGTCCCTGGAGGGACGTGGGGCTACACCTTC. Encoded protein: CASSVPGGTWGYTF.

The chain combines TRBV19 with TRBJ1-1, with a possible D match to TRBD1 (5 bases). This CDR3 has 13 amino acids. Deletions cut 3 bases from V and 5 bases from J, with 10 bases between. CDR1 and CDR2 from the germline V gene are LNHDA and SQIVND (reference sequence). CDR3 in DNA: TGTGCCAGTAGTATTGTCGGGGGTACTGAAGCTTTCTTT. It translates to CASSIVGGTEAFF. The whole variable domain, remainder taken from reference TRBV19 and TRBJ1-1, is DGGITQSPKYLFRKEGQNVTLSCEQNLNHDAMYWYRQDPGQGLRLIYYSQIVNDFQKGDIAEGYSVSREKKESFPLTVTSAQKNPTAFYLCASSIVGGTEAFFGQGTRLTVV.

On this clone itself: A junction boundary mismatches the germline segment, possibly from a read error. The chain uses TRBV7-8 and TRBJ2-3; a weak D match, TRBD2 (7 bases). In germline, CDR1 is SGHVS, CDR2 FQNEAQ. This CDR3 spans 20 amino acids. The CDR3: CASSSLGGAHGPPWGPRSNF. The CDR3 nucleotides read TGTGCCAGCAGCTCCTTGGGGGGGGCGCATGGCCCTCCCTGGGGACCTCGATCGAATTTT.

This clone was counted between two and nine times. This chain joins TRBV28 and TRBJ2-2; D uncertain. The germline V and J ends were trimmed by 6 bases and 1 base, with 12 bases remaining between them. The V gene's germline CDR1 is MDHEN and CDR2 SYDVKM. The CDR3 extends over 15 amino acids. CDR3: CASSFWAKNTGELFF. CDR3 in DNA: TGTGCCAGCAGCTTCTGGGCCAAGAACACCGGGGAGCTGTTTTTT.

The chain is built from TRBV14 and TRBJ2-5; D remains ambiguous. The CDR3 sequence is 12 residues long. Germline V CDR1 and CDR2: SGHDN, FVKESK. The germline V and J ends were trimmed by 1 base and 5 bases, with 5 bases remaining between them. The CDR3 sequence: CASSQAQETQYF. Written as DNA, the CDR3 is TGTGCCAGCAGCCAAGCACAGGAGACCCAGTACTTC.

This clone was observed a handful of times. The chain has TRBV7-2 and TRBJ1-5; D may be TRBD1 (5 bases). The CDR3 is made up of 14 amino acids. V was cut by 2 bases and J by 6 bases, with 11 bases left in between. Germline V lookup: CDR1 SGHTA, CDR2 FQGNSA. CDR3 bases: TGTGCCAGCAGCTTACAGGGCGGGGGTCAGCCCCAGCATTTT. This encodes CASSLQGGGQPQHF.

The V and J genes are TRBV5-4 and TRBJ2-3; weak D call: TRBD2 (6 bases). CDR1 is SGHNT, CDR2 YYREEE, per germline (reference sequence). The V and J ends lost 4 bases and 2 bases respectively, with 11 bases between them. The CDR3 has 14 amino acids. The CDR3 here is CASSISGYTDTQYF. CDR3 in DNA: TGTGCCAGCAGCATTAGCGGATACACAGATACGCAGTATTTT.

This clone occurred a few times. The rearrangement uses TRBV19 and TRBJ2-1; D possibly corresponds to TRBD2 (6 bases). This CDR3 has 17 amino acids. V was clipped by 3 bases and J by 7 bases, with 22 bases between them. Germline CDR1 reads LNHDA; CDR2 reads SQIVND (reference sequence). The CDR3 reads CASSMKGFGTFLNEQFF. The CDR3 bases are TGTGCCAGTAGTATGAAAGGATTCGGGACTTTCTTGAATGAGCAGTTCTTC.

The rearrangement joins TRBV27 to TRBJ2-1; 7 bases map to TRBD2. With 3 bases clipped from V and 1 base from J, the junction kept 3 bases outside the gene matches. CDR3 size: 15 residues. Germline V gene lookup returns CDR1 MNHEY and CDR2 SMNVEV (reference sequence). The CDR3 region is CASSLNGRSYNEQFF. DNA for the CDR3: TGTGCCAGCAGTTTGAACGGGAGGTCCTACAATGAGCAGTTCTTC.

The chain has TRBV7-9 and TRBJ2-3, with D maybe TRBD1 (6 bases). The CDR3 length is 15 residues. Trimming removed 5 bases at V and 2 bases at J, with 14 bases between. Germline CDR1 and CDR2: SEHNR and FQNEAQ (reference sequence). The CDR3 here is CASSLRDTITDTQYF. CDR3 DNA sequence: TGTGCCAGCAGCCTACGGGACACCATCACAGATACGCAGTATTTT. The variable domain in full, completed from reference TRBV7-9 and TRBJ2-3, reads DTGVSQNPRHKITKRGQNVTFRCDPISEHNRLYWYRQTLGQGPEFLTYFQNEAQLEKSRLLSDRFSAERPKGSFSTLEIQRTEQGDSAMYLCASSLRDTITDTQYFGPGTRLTVL.

J is TRBJ1-4 and V is TRBV19, with 9 positions matching TRBD1. Trimming took 4 bases from V and 8 from J; bases not matched to a gene: 5. CDR3 size: 14 residues. The V gene's germline CDR1 is LNHDA and CDR2 SQIVND (reference sequence). The CDR3 bases are TGTGCCAGTAGTACTCGACAGGGGGAGGAAAAACTGTTTTTT. Translated: CASSTRQGEEKLFF.

CDR3 sequence: CASSEVRDRVRHEQFF. DNA for the CDR3: TGTGCCAGCAGTGAAGTCCGGGACAGGGTCCGGCATGAGCAGTTCTTC. This chain uses TRBV6-1 with TRBJ2-1; 9 bases agree with TRBD1. Trimming cost V 1 base and J 8 bases; bases outside gene matches: 9. Germline CDR1 and CDR2: MNHNS and SASEGT. This CDR3 spans 16 amino acids.

This clone was picked up a small number of times. The J gene is TRBJ2-7, the V gene TRBV28, with unresolved D. Trimming left V 9 bases short and J 0 bases short, with 12 bases between. CDR1 MDHEN and CDR2 SYDVKM come from the germline V gene. The CDR3 spans 13 residues. CDR3 sequence: CASYRSSSYEQYF. The CDR3 region has the DNA TGTGCCAGTTACAGATCGAGCTCCTACGAGCAGTACTTC.

This clone was seen once. V usage is TRBV4-1 and J usage is TRBJ2-5; the match to TRBD2 covers 10 bases. Germline V lookup: CDR1 MGHRA, CDR2 YSYEKL. The CDR3 is 16 residues long. The V segment lost 1 base and the J segment 5 bases; nucleotides outside the gene matches: 7. The CDR3, as DNA: TGCGCCAGCAGCCAAGGGGTAGCGGGGGGAGGGGAGACCCAGTACTTC. The encoded protein is CASSQGVAGGGETQYF.

The V call is TRBV7-8, the J call TRBJ2-1; the match to TRBD2 covers 7 bases. J was trimmed by 8 bases and V by 3 bases; bases with no gene match: 4. The germline V gene has CDR1 SGHVS and CDR2 FQNEAQ. This CDR3 has 13 residues. CDR3 sequence: CASSFRLAYEQFF. The CDR3 DNA is TGTGCCAGCAGCTTCAGACTAGCCTATGAGCAGTTCTTC.

This clone was detected only a few times. The J gene is TRBJ1-4, the V gene TRBV6-6; D is unresolved. CDR1 is MNHNY and CDR2 is SVGAGI in the germline V gene (reference sequence). V was shortened by 2 bases and J by 7 bases, with 17 bases between the two germline ends. CDR3 length: 16 amino acids. CDR3 DNA: TGTGCCAGCAGTTACAGTGAAGTCGCTGCGGGTGAAAAACTGTTTTTT. It yields the protein CASSYSEVAAGEKLFF.

This sequence joins TRBV6-5 and TRBJ2-3, with 11 bases aligning to TRBD1. The CDR3 is 14 residues long. Germline CDR1 and CDR2: MNHEY and SVGAGI. The junction had 3 bases not matched to a gene; V was cut back by 6 bases and J by 4 bases. CDR3 amino acids: CASRDRGRSDTQYF. The CDR3, as DNA: TGTGCCAGCAGGGACAGGGGGCGCTCAGATACGCAGTATTTT.

V usage is TRBV11-3 and J usage is TRBJ1-1; D call uncertain. The CDR3 runs to 14 residues. Germline V CDR1 and CDR2: SGHNT, YENEEA. Trimming cost V 3 bases and J 1 base, with 9 bases left between them. In DNA, the CDR3 is TGTGCCAGCAGCTTTGACTCTAAGAACACTGAAGCTTTCTTT. Translating it yields CASSFDSKNTEAFF.

V gene TRBV11-2 combines with J gene TRBJ1-2; maybe TRBD1 (6 bases). Per germline, CDR1 SGHAT and CDR2 FQNNGV. The CDR3 sequence is 15 residues long. Trimming shortened V by 0 bases and J by 7 bases, and 15 bases separated the two germline ends. Here the CDR3 DNA reads TGTGCCAGCAGCTTAGATCAGGGGAAAGGAGGTGGCTACACCTTC. It encodes CASSLDQGKGGGYTF.

The chain uses TRBV5-1 and TRBJ2-7, with D perhaps TRBD2 (5 bases). V dropped 0 bases and J dropped 4 bases, with 11 bases sitting between them. The CDR3 has 14 residues. Germline V gene data show CDR1 as SGHRS and CDR2 as YFSETQ. The CDR3 DNA sequence: TGCGCCAGCAGCTTGGGACCTCGAGGGTACGAGCAGTACTTC. It specifies CASSLGPRGYEQYF.

The sample holds one count of this clone. The chain has TRBV10-2 and TRBJ2-3; TRBD2 matches at 10 bases. This CDR3 contains 14 residues. From germline, CDR1 is WSHSY and CDR2 SAAADI. V gave up 9 bases and J gave up 2 bases; unmatched junction bases: 5. The CDR3 protein is CASSAGGPTDTQYF. The CDR3, as DNA: TGCGCCAGTTCAGCGGGGGGGCCCACAGATACGCAGTATTTT.

This clone was seen more than once but under ten times. The DNA of the CDR3 is TGTGCCAGCAGCTCGCGGACAGCCTCTGGAAACACCATATATTTT. Amino acid sequence: CASSSRTASGNTIYF. The chain combines TRBV7-2 with TRBJ1-3; the D gene is possibly TRBD1 (6 bases). This CDR3 comprises 15 residues. Trimming removed 4 bases from V and 0 bases from J, with 10 bases in between. Germline values: CDR1 SGHTA, CDR2 FQGNSA. Supplemented by reference TRBV7-2 and TRBJ1-3, the full variable domain reads GAGVSQSPSNKVTEKGKDVELRCDPISGHTALYWYRQSLGQGLEFLIYFQGNSAPDKSGLPSDRFSAERTGGSVSTLTIQRTQQEDSAVYLCASSSRTASGNTIYFGEGSWLTVV.

The genes are TRBV5-4 and TRBJ2-6; TRBD1 aligns across 7 bases. Germline CDR1 SGHNT, CDR2 YYREEE (reference sequence). The V gene end was trimmed by 2 bases and the J gene end by 4 bases; junction bases not matched to a gene: 15. CDR3 length: 19 residues. The CDR3 bases are TGTGCCAGCAGCTTTATAGGGGGACAGAGTATGAGGGGGGCCAACGTCCTGACTTTC. Translating gives CASSFIGGQSMRGANVLTF.

V is TRBV19 and J is TRBJ1-1; unclear D gene. Germline CDR1 is LNHDA and CDR2 is SQIVND (reference sequence). The V end lost 7 bases, the J end lost 0 bases, and 21 bases lay between the germline ends. The CDR3 covers 17 residues. Here the CDR3 reads CASNSLRLKELNTEAFF. In DNA form, the CDR3 reads TGTGCCAGTAACTCCCTAAGGCTAAAGGAGCTGAACACTGAAGCTTTCTTT.

The CDR3 nucleotides read TGCGCCAGCAGCTTGGAGGGACAGTATAATTCACCCCTCCACTTT. It codes for CASSLEGQYNSPLHF. This chain uses TRBV5-1 with TRBJ1-6; 7 bases are a match to TRBD1. The CDR3 has 15 residues. V trimming: 0 bases; J trimming: 4 bases; junction bases outside the gene matches: 1. The V gene's germline CDR1 is SGHRS and CDR2 YFSETQ.

The gene calls are TRBV4-1 and TRBJ1-2, with TRBD1 as a possible D gene (5 bases). Germline V lookup: CDR1 MGHRA, CDR2 YSYEKL. This CDR3 comprises 11 residues. V lost 8 bases and J lost 3, with 7 bases in between. In DNA, the CDR3 is TGCGCCAGCCAAGGGGACTATGGCTACACCTTC. Translated, it gives CASQGDYGYTF.

The rearrangement joins TRBV14 to TRBJ2-7; 10 nucleotides match TRBD2. CDR3 length: 15 residues. The germline gives CDR1 SGHDN, CDR2 FVKESK. The V gene end was trimmed by 6 bases and the J gene end by 0 bases; junction bases not matched to a gene: 5. CDR3: CASSLSGGSSYEQYF. The CDR3, as DNA: TGTGCCAGCAGTCTTAGCGGGGGGAGCTCCTACGAGCAGTACTTC.

The gene calls are TRBV6-1 and TRBJ2-3; the D gene is possibly TRBD2 (6 bases). The length of the CDR3 is 15 residues. Germline V gene data show CDR1 as MNHNS and CDR2 as SASEGT. V gave up 4 bases and J gave up 8 bases, with 19 bases separating them. This chain's CDR3 is CASSVSKGGEGTQYF. The CDR3 bases are TGTGCCAGCAGTGTCTCTAAAGGAGGGGAAGGTACGCAGTATTTT.